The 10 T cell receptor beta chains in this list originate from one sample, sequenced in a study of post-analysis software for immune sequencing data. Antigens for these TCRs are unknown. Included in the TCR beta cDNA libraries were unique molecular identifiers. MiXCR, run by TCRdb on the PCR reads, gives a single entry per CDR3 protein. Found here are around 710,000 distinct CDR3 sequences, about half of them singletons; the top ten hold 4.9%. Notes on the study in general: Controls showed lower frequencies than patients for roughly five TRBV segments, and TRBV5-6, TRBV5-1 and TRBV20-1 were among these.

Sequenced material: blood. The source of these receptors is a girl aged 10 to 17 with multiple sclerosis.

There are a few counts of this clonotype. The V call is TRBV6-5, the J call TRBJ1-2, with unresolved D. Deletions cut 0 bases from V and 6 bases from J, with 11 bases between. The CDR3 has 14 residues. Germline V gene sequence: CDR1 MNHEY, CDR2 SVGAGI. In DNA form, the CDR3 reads TGTGCCAGCAGTTACTCGGAAACCTCCAATGGCTACACCTTC. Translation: CASSYSETSNGYTF.

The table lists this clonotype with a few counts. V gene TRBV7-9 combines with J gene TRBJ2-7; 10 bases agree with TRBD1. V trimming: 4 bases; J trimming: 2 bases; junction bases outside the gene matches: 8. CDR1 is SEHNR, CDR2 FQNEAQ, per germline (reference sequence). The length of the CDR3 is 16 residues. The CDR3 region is CASSSKGQGGPYEQYF. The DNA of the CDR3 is TGTGCCAGCAGCTCGAAAGGACAGGGGGGCCCCTACGAGCAGTACTTC.

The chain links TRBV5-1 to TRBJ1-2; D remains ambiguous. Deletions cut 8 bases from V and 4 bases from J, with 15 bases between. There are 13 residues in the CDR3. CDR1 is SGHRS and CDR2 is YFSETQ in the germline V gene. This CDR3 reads CARYLKGSYGYTF. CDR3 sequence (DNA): TGCGCCAGATATTTGAAAGGGAGCTATGGCTACACCTTC. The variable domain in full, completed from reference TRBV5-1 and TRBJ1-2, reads KAGVTQTPRYLIKTRGQQVTLSCSPISGHRSVSWYQQTPGQGLQFLFEYFSETQRNKGNFPGRFSGRQFSNSRSEMNVSTLELGDSALYLCARYLKGSYGYTFGSGTRLTVV.

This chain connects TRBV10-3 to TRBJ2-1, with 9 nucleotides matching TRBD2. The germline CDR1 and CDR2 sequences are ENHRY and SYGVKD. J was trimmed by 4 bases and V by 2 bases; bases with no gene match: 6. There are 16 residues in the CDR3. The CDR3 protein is CAISEEPGLAYNEQFF. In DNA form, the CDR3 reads TGTGCCATCAGTGAGGAACCGGGACTAGCTTACAATGAGCAGTTCTTC.

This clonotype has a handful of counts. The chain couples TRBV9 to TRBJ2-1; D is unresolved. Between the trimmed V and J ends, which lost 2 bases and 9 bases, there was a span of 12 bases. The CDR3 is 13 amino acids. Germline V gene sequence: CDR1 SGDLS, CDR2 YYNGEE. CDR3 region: CASSVSGIGEQFF. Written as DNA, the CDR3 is TGTGCCAGCAGCGTTAGTGGGATTGGTGAGCAGTTCTTC.

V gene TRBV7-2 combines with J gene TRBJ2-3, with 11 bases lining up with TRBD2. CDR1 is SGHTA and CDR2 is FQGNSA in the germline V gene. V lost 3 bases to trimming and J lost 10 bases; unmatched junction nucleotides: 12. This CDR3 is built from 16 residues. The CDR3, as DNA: TGTGCCAGCAGCTTCGGAAGCCCTAGCGGGGGGTATGCGCAGTATTTT. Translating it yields CASSFGSPSGGYAQYF.

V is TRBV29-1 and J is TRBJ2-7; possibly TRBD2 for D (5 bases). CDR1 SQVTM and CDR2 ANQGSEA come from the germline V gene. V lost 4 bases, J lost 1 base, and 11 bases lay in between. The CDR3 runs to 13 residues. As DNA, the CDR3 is TGCAGCGTTGGGGCAGGAGGATCCTACGAGCAGTACTTC. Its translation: CSVGAGGSYEQYF.

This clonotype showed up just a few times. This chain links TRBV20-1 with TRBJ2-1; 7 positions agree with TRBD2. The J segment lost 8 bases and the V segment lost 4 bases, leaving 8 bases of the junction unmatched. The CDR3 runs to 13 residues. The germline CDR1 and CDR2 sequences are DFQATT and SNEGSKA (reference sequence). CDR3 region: CSATSGNRDEQFF. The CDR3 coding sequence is TGCAGTGCTACCAGCGGGAATAGAGATGAGCAGTTCTTC.

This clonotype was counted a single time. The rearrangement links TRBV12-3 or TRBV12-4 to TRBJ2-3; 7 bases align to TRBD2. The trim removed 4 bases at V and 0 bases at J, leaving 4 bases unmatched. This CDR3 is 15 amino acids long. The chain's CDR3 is CASSSREFSTDTQYF. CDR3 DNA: TGTGCCAGCAGTTCGCGGGAGTTTAGCACAGATACGCAGTATTTT.

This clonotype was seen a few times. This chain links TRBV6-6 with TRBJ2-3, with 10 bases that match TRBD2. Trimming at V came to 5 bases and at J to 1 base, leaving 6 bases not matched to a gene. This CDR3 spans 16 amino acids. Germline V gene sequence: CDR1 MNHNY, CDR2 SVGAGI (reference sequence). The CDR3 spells CASSREAGGGTDTQYF. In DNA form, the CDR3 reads TGTGCCAGCAGTCGGGAAGCGGGAGGGGGCACAGATACGCAGTATTTT.